These 29 T cell receptor beta chains were all obtained from the same sample, sequenced in a study of cytomegalovirus exposure and HLA in healthy donors. Sequenced by immunoSEQ multiplex PCR; TCRdb stores in-frame clones only, minus some. The sample holds roughly 130,000 clones, roughly four fifths seen once. Sequences were obtained from PBMCs. These receptors were taken from a woman in her 30s in good health and CMV-seronegative.

This clone has only a few counts. CDR3 loop: CASSPDQGLGGYTF. The CDR3 coding sequence is TGTGCCAGCAGCCCAGACCAGGGATTGGGTGGCTACACCTTC. The chain links TRBV4-2 to TRBJ1-2; D is perhaps TRBD1 (5 bases). Germline V lookup: CDR1 LGHNA, CDR2 YNFKEQ. CDR3 size: 14 residues. Trimming left V 4 bases short and J 7 bases short, with 16 bases between.

The chain combines TRBV9 with TRBJ1-3, with TRBD1 as a possible D gene (5 bases). Germline lookup yields CDR1 SGDLS and CDR2 YYNGEE. V was pared by 2 bases and J by 0 bases, with 9 bases between. The CDR3 is 15 amino acids. The CDR3, as DNA: TGTGCCAGCAGCGTCTCCGGGGGCTCTGGAAACACCATATATTTT. It yields the protein CASSVSGGSGNTIYF.

This chain uses TRBV7-2 with TRBJ1-5; 8 nucleotides line up with TRBD1. Germline V CDR1 and CDR2: SGHTA, FQGNSA. The J segment lost 2 bases and the V segment lost 5 bases, leaving 2 bases of the junction unmatched. The CDR3 totals 14 residues. The CDR3 loop reads CASSADRGNQPQHF. Written as DNA, the CDR3 is TGTGCCAGCAGCGCGGACAGGGGCAATCAGCCCCAGCATTTT.

The gene calls are TRBV11-2 and TRBJ1-6; D is undetermined. The CDR3 is 14 amino acids. With 5 bases removed from V and 0 bases from J, the gap between germline ends came to 5 bases. Per germline, CDR1 SGHAT and CDR2 FQNNGV. The DNA of the CDR3 is TGTGCCAGCAGCCCCCTCTCCTATAATTCACCCCTCCACTTT. It is translated as CASSPLSYNSPLHF. Drawing the rest from reference TRBV11-2 and TRBJ1-6, the complete variable domain is EAGVAQSPRYKIIEKRQSVAFWCNPISGHATLYWYQQILGQGPKLLIQFQNNGVVDDSQLPKDRFSAERLKGVDSTLKIQPAKLEDSAVYLCASSPLSYNSPLHFGNGTRLTVT.

The chain couples TRBV6-6 to TRBJ1-1; D gene uncertain. V was clipped by 0 bases and J by 6 bases, with 11 bases between them. Germline CDR1 and CDR2: MNHNY and SVGAGI (reference sequence). The CDR3 sequence is 14 residues long. Here the CDR3 DNA reads TGTGCCAGCAGTTACTCGACTTCGGGGTCTGAAGCTTTCTTT. It specifies CASSYSTSGSEAFF.

The chain couples TRBV18 to TRBJ1-1; weak D call: TRBD1 (6 bases). Trimming pared 3 bases from V and 8 bases from J, leaving 10 bases between. CDR3 length: 12 amino acids. Looked up from germline, CDR1 is KGHSH and CDR2 is LQKENI. As DNA, the CDR3 is TGTGCCAGCTCACCTCTCAGGGGCGAAGCTTTCTTT. Protein sequence: CASSPLRGEAFF.

The chain links TRBV5-1 to TRBJ1-3; 7 nucleotides line up with TRBD1. The CDR3 is made up of 14 amino acids. Looked up from germline, CDR1 is SGHRS and CDR2 is YFSETQ. The V and J ends lost 1 base and 5 bases, in that order; junction bases with no gene match: 3. CDR3 loop: CASSLTGERNTIYF. DNA of the CDR3: TGCGCCAGCAGCTTGACAGGGGAGAGAAACACCATATATTTT.

This clone appeared a few times. The chain is built from TRBV19 and TRBJ2-3, with D possibly matching TRBD2 (5 bases). The germline V and J ends were trimmed by 1 base and 0 bases, with 8 bases remaining between them. CDR1 is LNHDA, CDR2 SQIVND, per germline (reference sequence). The CDR3 runs 15 residues. The DNA of the CDR3 is TGTGCCAGTAGTATAGGGAGGCCTAGCACAGATACGCAGTATTTT. Translated, it gives CASSIGRPSTDTQYF.

This clone was recorded a few times. The genes are TRBV5-4 and TRBJ1-2; 7 bases line up with TRBD1. V gave up 3 bases and J gave up 4 bases; unmatched junction bases: 6. The CDR3 loop spans 14 amino acids. CDR1 SGHNT and CDR2 YYREEE come from the germline V gene (reference sequence). The chain's CDR3 is CASSYTGTAYGYTF. In DNA form, the CDR3 reads TGTGCCAGCAGCTACACCGGGACAGCCTATGGCTACACCTTC.

In nucleotides, the CDR3 is TGTGCCAGCAGCCAGGGTGGAGGGCGGGCTAATGAAAAACTGTTTTTT. Protein product: CASSQGGGRANEKLFF. The chain is built from TRBV4-2 and TRBJ1-4, with D unresolved. The V and J ends lost 3 bases and 3 bases respectively, with 14 bases between them. Germline CDR1 and CDR2: LGHNA and YNFKEQ. The CDR3 length is 16 residues.

V and J are TRBV6-6 and TRBJ1-4; no firm D call. Germline V CDR1 and CDR2: MNHNY, SVGAGI (reference sequence). CDR3 length equals 14 residues. With 6 bases removed from V and 0 bases from J, the gap between germline ends came to 8 bases. The CDR3 sequence: CASRRGSTNEKLFF. CDR3 DNA: TGTGCCAGCAGACGGGGTTCAACTAATGAAAAACTGTTTTTT.

This clone turned up a few times. This chain uses TRBV9 with TRBJ1-2; TRBD1 aligns across 9 bases. This CDR3 is built from 16 residues. With 4 bases clipped from V and 6 bases from J, the junction kept 13 bases outside the gene matches. The germline CDR1 and CDR2 sequences are SGDLS and YYNGEE. CDR3 sequence: CASSPMDRGDLHGYTF. Here the CDR3 DNA reads TGTGCCAGCAGCCCTATGGACAGGGGCGATTTACATGGCTACACCTTC.

The V gene is TRBV7-6, the J gene TRBJ2-3; D perhaps matches TRBD2 (5 bases). Germline CDR1 reads SGHVS; CDR2 reads FNYEAQ. The CDR3 runs to 17 residues. The ends were cut back, 3 bases at V and 0 bases at J, with 16 bases in the middle. The CDR3 region is CASSLSRRAGSTDTQYF. The CDR3 bases are TGTGCCAGCAGCTTGTCGCGGCGGGCTGGTAGCACAGATACGCAGTATTTT.

Here the CDR3 DNA reads TGTGCCAGCAGTTTTGGACACCCGTTCTACGAGCAGTACTTC. It translates to CASSFGHPFYEQYF. V usage is TRBV6-6 and J usage is TRBJ2-7; TRBD1 might be the D (5 bases). Germline V gene lookup returns CDR1 MNHNY and CDR2 SVGAGI (reference sequence). The ends were cut back, 4 bases at V and 3 bases at J, with 13 bases in the middle. The CDR3 is 14 amino acids.

This clone was picked up a small number of times. The V gene is TRBV5-1, the J gene TRBJ2-7; D is possibly TRBD2 (5 bases). Germline CDR1 and CDR2: SGHRS and YFSETQ. V was trimmed by 3 bases and J by 2 bases, leaving 21 bases between them. The CDR3 is 17 amino acids. The CDR3 loop reads CASSSVPGVRAPYEQYF. CDR3 sequence (DNA): TGCGCCAGCAGCTCCGTACCCGGGGTAAGGGCACCCTACGAGCAGTACTTC.

The chain employs TRBV5-1 and TRBJ2-3; weak D call: TRBD2 (5 bases). The CDR3 consists of 20 residues. Trimming shortened V by 1 base and J by 2 bases, and 26 bases separated the two germline ends. Germline CDR1 SGHRS, CDR2 YFSETQ. The CDR3: CASSLLGHVSPSRPTDTQYF. CDR3 in DNA: TGCGCCAGCAGCTTGTTAGGGCATGTTTCCCCTAGCAGGCCCACAGATACGCAGTATTTT.

V and J are TRBV29-1 and TRBJ2-1; TRBD2 might be the D (6 bases). The CDR3 covers 13 residues. Germline CDR1 is SQVTM and CDR2 is ANQGSEA. V lost 7 bases to trimming and J lost 3 bases, with 13 bases between them. CDR3 amino acids: CSASGGDYNEQFF. The CDR3 bases are TGCAGCGCCTCTGGCGGGGACTACAATGAGCAGTTCTTC.

The count of this clone is one. The chain uses TRBV19 and TRBJ1-1, with D tentatively TRBD1 (5 bases). CDR1 is LNHDA and CDR2 is SQIVND in the germline V gene (reference sequence). CDR3 length: 17 amino acids. Between the trimmed V and J ends, which lost 1 base and 2 bases, there was a span of 17 bases. CDR3 amino acids: CASSIGALRGINTEAFF. CDR3 DNA sequence: TGTGCCAGTAGTATAGGGGCCTTACGGGGGATAAACACTGAAGCTTTCTTT.

The chain employs TRBV19 and TRBJ1-2; 8 bases align to TRBD1. V lost 4 bases, J lost 4 bases, and 2 bases stayed unmatched. The CDR3 extends over 13 amino acids. Germline assignment: CDR1 LNHDA and CDR2 SQIVND (reference sequence). In DNA form, the CDR3 reads TGTGCCAGTAGTACCACAGGGGGCTATGGCTACACCTTC. Amino acid sequence: CASSTTGGYGYTF.

The V and J genes are TRBV7-9 and TRBJ1-1; D unresolved. CDR3 size: 13 residues. CDR1 is SEHNR and CDR2 is FQNEAQ in the germline V gene (reference sequence). V lost 5 bases, J lost 4 bases, and 11 bases lay in between. The CDR3 here is CASSLTGITEAFF. The CDR3 DNA reads TGTGCCAGCAGCCTGACCGGGATCACTGAAGCTTTCTTT.

This clone was detected only once. The rearrangement uses TRBV19 and TRBJ1-1, with 9 nucleotides matching TRBD1. The CDR3 covers 13 residues. CDR1 is LNHDA and CDR2 is SQIVND in the germline V gene (reference sequence). Unmatched junction bases numbered 6, after V lost 2 bases and J lost 11 bases. CDR3 amino acids: CASSITGGAWAFF. The CDR3 DNA sequence: TGTGCCAGTAGTATAACAGGGGGCGCTTGGGCTTTCTTT.

This chain links TRBV15 with TRBJ2-1, with 14 bases matching TRBD2. Germline CDR1 reads LNHNV; CDR2 reads YYDKDF (reference sequence). The trim removed 3 bases at V and 3 bases at J, leaving 10 bases unmatched. This CDR3 contains 19 residues. The DNA of the CDR3 is TGTGCCACCAGCAGGAGACTAGCGGGGGGGACCCGAGGCTACAATGAGCAGTTCTTC. Protein product: CATSRRLAGGTRGYNEQFF.

This clone has a handful of counts. This chain connects TRBV18 to TRBJ1-1, with 8 bases lining up with TRBD1. CDR3 length: 15 residues. Germline values: CDR1 KGHSH, CDR2 LQKENI. V gave up 0 bases and J gave up 4 bases; unmatched junction bases: 4. The CDR3 DNA reads as TGTGCCAGCTCACCACCGACAGGGGAGAGCACTGAAGCTTTCTTT. Protein product: CASSPPTGESTEAFF.

The CDR3 DNA reads as TGTGCCAGCCCTCCTAGCGGGGGAGGGACAGATACGCAGTATTTT. Amino acid sequence: CASPPSGGGTDTQYF. The genes are TRBV28 and TRBJ2-3, with 10 bases fitting TRBD2. The CDR3 contains 15 residues. The J segment lost 3 bases and the V segment lost 8 bases, leaving 8 bases of the junction unmatched. In germline, CDR1 is MDHEN, CDR2 SYDVKM.

There are a few counts of this clone. V and J are TRBV29-1 and TRBJ2-3; 7 bases are a match to TRBD2. The V gene's germline CDR1 is SQVTM and CDR2 ANQGSEA. The CDR3 length is 16 residues. V was pared by 1 base and J by 2 bases, with 9 bases of the junction left unmatched. CDR3 loop: CSVEGGRAGVTDTQYF. The CDR3 DNA sequence: TGCAGCGTTGAAGGGGGAAGGGCGGGGGTCACAGATACGCAGTATTTT.

V gene TRBV5-1 combines with J gene TRBJ1-2, with TRBD1 identical over 9 bases. After removal of 4 bases from V and 7 bases from J, the junction contained 8 bases not matched to a gene. CDR1 and CDR2 from the germline V gene are SGHRS and YFSETQ. The CDR3 length is 14 residues. CDR3 DNA: TGCGCCAGCAGCCCCGGACAGGGGAGGATTGGCTACACCTTC. It yields the protein CASSPGQGRIGYTF.

The CDR3 nucleotides read TGTGCCAGCACCCCGGGACAGATCATGAACACTGAAGCTTTCTTT. Protein sequence: CASTPGQIMNTEAFF. The chain recombines TRBV7-2 with TRBJ1-1; 7 positions agree with TRBD1. This CDR3 region has 15 residues. Trimming cost V 7 bases and J 0 bases; bases outside gene matches: 8. Germline assignment: CDR1 SGHTA and CDR2 FQGNSA.

V usage is TRBV2 and J usage is TRBJ2-7, with 8 bases aligning to TRBD1. After removal of 6 bases from V and 6 bases from J, the junction contained 13 bases not matched to a gene. The CDR3 consists of 15 residues. From germline, CDR1 is SNHLY and CDR2 FYNNEI. The CDR3 region has the DNA TGTGCCAGCAGCCAACAAGGACAGGGATGGGGCGAGCAGTACTTC. Its protein product is CASSQQGQGWGEQYF.

The chain combines TRBV19 with TRBJ2-7; D is uncertain. Germline V gene lookup returns CDR1 LNHDA and CDR2 SQIVND (reference sequence). The V end was cut by 5 bases, the J end by 3 bases, with 11 bases between. The CDR3 extends over 13 amino acids. CDR3 region: CASSSYGYYEQYF. As DNA, the CDR3 is TGTGCCAGTAGTTCTTACGGTTACTACGAGCAGTACTTC.